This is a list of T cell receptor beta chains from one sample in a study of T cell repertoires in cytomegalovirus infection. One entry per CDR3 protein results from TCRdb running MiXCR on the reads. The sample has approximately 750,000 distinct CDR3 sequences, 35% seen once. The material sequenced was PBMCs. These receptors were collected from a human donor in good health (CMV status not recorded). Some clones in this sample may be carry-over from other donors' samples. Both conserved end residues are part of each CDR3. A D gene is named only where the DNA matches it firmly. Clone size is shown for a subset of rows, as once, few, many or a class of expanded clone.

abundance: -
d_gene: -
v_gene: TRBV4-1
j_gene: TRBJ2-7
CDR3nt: TGCGCCAGCAGCCAACTGGTTTCCAACGATCAGTACTTC
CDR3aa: CASSQLVSNDQYF

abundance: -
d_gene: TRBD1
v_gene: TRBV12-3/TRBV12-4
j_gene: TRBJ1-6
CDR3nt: TGTGCCAGCAGGGGACAGGGTTATTACTCACCCCTCCACTTT
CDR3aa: CASRGQGYYSPLHF

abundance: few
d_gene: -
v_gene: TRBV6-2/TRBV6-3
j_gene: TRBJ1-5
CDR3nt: TGTGCCAGCAGGCAACCGGGACTCCTAAATCAGCCCCAGCATTTT
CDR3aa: CASRQPGLLNQPQHF

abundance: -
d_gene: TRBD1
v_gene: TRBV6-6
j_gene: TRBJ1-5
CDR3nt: TGTGCCAGCAGGGCACGACCGACAGGGTTTAGCAATCAGCCCCAGCATTTT
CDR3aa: CASRARPTGFSNQPQHF

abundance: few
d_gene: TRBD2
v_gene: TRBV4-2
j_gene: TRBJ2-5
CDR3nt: TGTGCCAGCAGCCAAGATGGGGCTAGCGGGGGGGGTACCGAGACCCAGTACTTC
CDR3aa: CASSQDGASGGGTETQYF

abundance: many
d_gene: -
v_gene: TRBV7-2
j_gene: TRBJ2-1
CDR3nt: TGTGCCAGCAGCTTAGGTCTGGTGGAACAGTTCTTC
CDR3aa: CASSLGLVEQFF

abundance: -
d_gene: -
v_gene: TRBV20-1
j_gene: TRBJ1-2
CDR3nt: TGCAGTGCTACGCAGGGGCCCGGCTACACCTTC
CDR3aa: CSATQGPGYTF

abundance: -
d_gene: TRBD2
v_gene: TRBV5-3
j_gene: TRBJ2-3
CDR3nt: TGTGCCAGCAGCTTGGTTACTAGCGGGGGCTACACAGATACGCAGTATTTT
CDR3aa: CASSLVTSGGYTDTQYF

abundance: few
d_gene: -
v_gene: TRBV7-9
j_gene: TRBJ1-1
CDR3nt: TGTGCCAGCAGCTTTTACACTGACGCTGAAGCTTTCTTT
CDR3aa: CASSFYTDAEAFF

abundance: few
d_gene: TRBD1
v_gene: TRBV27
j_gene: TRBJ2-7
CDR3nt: TGTGCCAGCAGTCCCCACTTACAGGGGGCGGGCTACGAGCAGTACTTC
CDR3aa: CASSPHLQGAGYEQYF

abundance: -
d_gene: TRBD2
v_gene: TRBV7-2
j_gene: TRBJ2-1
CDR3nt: TGTGCCAGAAGCCTACCGGGGGCGCGGGGGGTCGGGTATGAGCAGTTCTTC
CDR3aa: CARSLPGARGVGYEQFF

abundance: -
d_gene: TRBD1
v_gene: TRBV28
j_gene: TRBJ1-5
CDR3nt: TGTGCCAGCAGTTTACGGCAGGGGGGTTTTGAGCCCCAGCATTTT
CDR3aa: CASSLRQGGFEPQHF

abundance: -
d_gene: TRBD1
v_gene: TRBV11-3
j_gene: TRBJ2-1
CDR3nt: TGTGCCAGCAGCACCGGGACAGGGGGCTCCTACAATGAGCAGTTCTTC
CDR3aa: CASSTGTGGSYNEQFF

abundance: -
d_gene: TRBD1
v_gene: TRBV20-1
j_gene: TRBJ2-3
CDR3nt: TGCAGTGCTAGAGAGGGGACAGGAAGCACAGATACGCAGTATTTT
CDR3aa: CSAREGTGSTDTQYF

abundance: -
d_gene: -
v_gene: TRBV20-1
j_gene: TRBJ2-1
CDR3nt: TGCAGTGCCCACGTAAGGGGAATACCGCAGTTCTTC
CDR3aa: CSAHVRGIPQFF

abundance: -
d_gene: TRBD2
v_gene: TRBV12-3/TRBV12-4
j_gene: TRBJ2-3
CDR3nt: TGTGCCAGCAGTTTAGCGGGAGGGCCTCTTCCCACAGATACGCAGTATTTT
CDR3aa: CASSLAGGPLPTDTQYF

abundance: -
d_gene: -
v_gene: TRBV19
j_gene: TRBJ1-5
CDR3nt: TGTGCCAGTAGTATGGGGGGGGTTCGGGCCAGTCAGCCCCAGCATTTT
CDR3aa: CASSMGGVRASQPQHF

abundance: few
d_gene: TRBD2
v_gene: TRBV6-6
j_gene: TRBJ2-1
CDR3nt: TGTGCCAGCACCTATAGCGGGAGGGCCATTGAGAATGAGCAGTTCTTC
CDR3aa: CASTYSGRAIENEQFF

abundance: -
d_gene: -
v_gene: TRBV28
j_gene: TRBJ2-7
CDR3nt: TGTGCCAGCAGTTTTTGGCCCACCGGCGAGCAGTACTTC
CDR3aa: CASSFWPTGEQYF

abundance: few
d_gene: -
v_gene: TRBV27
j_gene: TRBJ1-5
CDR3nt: TGTGCCAGCAGTCCAAGGATAGGTTACAGGGACAATCAGCCCCAGCATTTT
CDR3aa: CASSPRIGYRDNQPQHF

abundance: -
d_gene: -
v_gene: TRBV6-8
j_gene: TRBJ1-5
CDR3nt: TGTGCCAGCAGTTACGGGGCAGGGTATCAGCCCCAGCATTTT
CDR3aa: CASSYGAGYQPQHF

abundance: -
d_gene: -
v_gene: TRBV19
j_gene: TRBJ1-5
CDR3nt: TGTGCCAGTAGTAAAGGGAGCTTTCAGCCCCAGCATTTT
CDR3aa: CASSKGSFQPQHF

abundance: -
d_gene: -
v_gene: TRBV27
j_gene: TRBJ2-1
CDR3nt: TGTGCCAGCAGTTTACAAGGCGCGGGCTCCTACAATGAGCAGTTCTTC
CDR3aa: CASSLQGAGSYNEQFF

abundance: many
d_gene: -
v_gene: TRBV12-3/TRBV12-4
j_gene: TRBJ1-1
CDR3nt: TGTGCCAGCAGCTCGACTGGACTGATCACTGAAGCTTTCTTT
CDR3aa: CASSSTGLITEAFF

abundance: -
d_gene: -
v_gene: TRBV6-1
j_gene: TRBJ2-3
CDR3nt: TGTGCCAGCAGTGGAACCAAAGGCTTCCCAGATACGCAGAATTTT
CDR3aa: CASSGTKGFPDTQNF

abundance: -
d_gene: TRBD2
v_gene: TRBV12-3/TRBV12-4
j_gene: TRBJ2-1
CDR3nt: TGTGCCAGCAGTCCTAACGGGGGGACCTACAATGAGCAGTTCTTC
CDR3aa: CASSPNGGTYNEQFF

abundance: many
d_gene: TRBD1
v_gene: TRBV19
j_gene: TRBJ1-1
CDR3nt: TGTGCCAGTAGTCCCCAAGACAGGGGCATGAACACTGAAGCTTTCTTT
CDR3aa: CASSPQDRGMNTEAFF

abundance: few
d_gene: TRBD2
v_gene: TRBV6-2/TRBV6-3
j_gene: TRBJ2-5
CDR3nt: TGTGCCAGCAGTTACTCGTCGAGCGGGGGATGGGAGACCCAGTACTTC
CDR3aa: CASSYSSSGGWETQYF

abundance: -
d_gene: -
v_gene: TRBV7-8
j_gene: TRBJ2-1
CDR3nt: TGTGCCAGCATCCCACTACCCATCGCGGAATACAATGAGCAGTTCTTC
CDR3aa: CASIPLPIAEYNEQFF

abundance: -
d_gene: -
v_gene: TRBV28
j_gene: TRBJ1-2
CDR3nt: TGTGCCAGCAGTCTACACATATCCGTGGTGGGCTACACCTTC
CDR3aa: CASSLHISVVGYTF